Given below is one T cell receptor (beta chain) in context. Its antigen specificity is not known. No much larger clone exists at a distance of one base, and base qualities are not known. One collaborating source in Seattle enrolled patients while the patients were actively infected and followed the patients over time throughout the course of disease. The collaborating institutions used their own protocols to collect whole blood in K2EDTA tubes. For TCRbeta analysis, collaborators shipped samples as frozen whole blood, isolated PBMCs, or DNA extracted from either of those sample types. This entry is derived from a study of blood T cell repertoires in COVID-19 (dated by TCRdb to the early 2020s). Some background on the complete study: Samples covering the acute and convalescent phases of COVID-19 were provided by collaborators in the United States, Italy and Spain. The material from the prospective study consisted of cDNA or gDNA derived from T cells, B-cell-depleted T cells, or PBMCs. Deeply sampled blood TCRbeta repertoires from subjects exposed to, actively infected with, or recovered from COVID-19 were included in the dataset. The repertoires were made available in a free public database intended to serve as a resource for research on the immune response to SARS-CoV-2. The samples were drawn from the first 160 participants of the ongoing ImmuneRACE study and from 950 to 1,500 subjects provided by 6 global collaborators. A de-identified subject ID, COVID-19 status, age in years and sex were almost always included in the sample metadata. HLA class I and class II types, where available, came from metadata supplied by the sample provider rather than from assay-based typing. Overall study outcomes, separate from this receptor: The amount of clinical and demographic metadata varied by source and participant and was provided uncurated.

TCRbeta CDR3 regions were amplified from genomic DNA by means of the immunoSEQ Assay, a bias-controlled multiplex PCR. In the paper's pipeline: Nucleated cell counts per sample were estimated from amplification of reference gene primers within the assay. To quantify the absolute abundance of each unique TCRbeta CDR3 rearrangement, sequence reads were collapsed and filtered. For each sample, productive Simpson clonality was calculated as the square root of Simpson's diversity index across productive rearrangements. In TCRdb, the immuneACCESS table is reduced to in-frame sequences with V and J assigned. These tables do not hold every clone; where another copy was compared, an unresolved V gene accounts for under half, and the others remain unexplained. V, J and clone size are taken as reported in that table, and D and trimming were inferred from the DNA itself. The sample includes 250,000 to 350,000 clones, with approximately 86% observed a single time. The top ten clones comprise roughly 0.94% of the sample.

The V and J ends are trimmed by 3 bases and 5 bases, leaving 7 bases between them. The germline V gene (reference sequence) specifies MNHEY as CDR1 and SMNVEV as CDR2. From the cysteine through the phenylalanine, the CDR3 covers 13 amino acids. The sequence is cut down to CDR3 DNA, 39 bases in frame from base 1. The specimen was peripheral blood. This TCR was recovered from a human donor with COVID-19, enrolled during active disease. The donor label of this sample is uncertain. The sequence joins TRBV27 to TRBJ2-2; no D gene can be assigned with confidence. At the DNA level, the sequence is TGTGCCAGCAGTTTTGACGGGACCGGGGAGCTGTTTTTT. It codes for CASSFDGTGELFF.